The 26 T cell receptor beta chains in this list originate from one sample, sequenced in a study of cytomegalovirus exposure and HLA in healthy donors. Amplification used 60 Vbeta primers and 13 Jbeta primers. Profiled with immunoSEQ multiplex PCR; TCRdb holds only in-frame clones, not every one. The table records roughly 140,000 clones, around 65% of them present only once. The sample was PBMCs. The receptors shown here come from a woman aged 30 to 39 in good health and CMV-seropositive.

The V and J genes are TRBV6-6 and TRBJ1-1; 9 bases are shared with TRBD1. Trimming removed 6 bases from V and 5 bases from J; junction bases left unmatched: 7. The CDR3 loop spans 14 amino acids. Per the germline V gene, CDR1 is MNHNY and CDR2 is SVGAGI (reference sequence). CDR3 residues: CASRTTGGNTEAFF. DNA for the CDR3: TGTGCCAGCAGAACCACAGGGGGCAATACTGAAGCTTTCTTT.

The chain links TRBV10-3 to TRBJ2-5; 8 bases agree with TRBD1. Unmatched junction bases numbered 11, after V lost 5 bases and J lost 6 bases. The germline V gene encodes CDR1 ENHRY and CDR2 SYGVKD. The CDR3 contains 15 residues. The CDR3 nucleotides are TGTGCCATCAGTCGAGCACGACAGGGGATGAAGACCCAGTACTTC. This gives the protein CAISRARQGMKTQYF.

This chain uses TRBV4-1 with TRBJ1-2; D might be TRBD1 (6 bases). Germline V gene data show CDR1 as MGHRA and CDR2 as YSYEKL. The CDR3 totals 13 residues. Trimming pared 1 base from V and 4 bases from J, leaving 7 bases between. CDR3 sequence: CASSQGTAYGYTF. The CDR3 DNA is TGCGCCAGCAGCCAAGGGACAGCCTATGGCTACACCTTC.

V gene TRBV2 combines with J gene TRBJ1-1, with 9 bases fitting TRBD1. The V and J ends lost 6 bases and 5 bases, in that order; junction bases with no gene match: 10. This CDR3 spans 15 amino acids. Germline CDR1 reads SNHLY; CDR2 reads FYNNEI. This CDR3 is CASSLPGQGRTEAFF. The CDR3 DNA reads TGTGCCAGCAGCCTTCCGGGACAGGGCAGAACTGAAGCTTTCTTT.

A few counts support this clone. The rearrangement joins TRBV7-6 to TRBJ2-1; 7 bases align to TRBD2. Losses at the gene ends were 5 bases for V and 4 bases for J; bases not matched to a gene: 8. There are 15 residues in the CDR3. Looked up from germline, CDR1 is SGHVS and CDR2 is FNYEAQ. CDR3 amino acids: CASSPKRDRYNEQFF. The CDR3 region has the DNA TGTGCCAGCAGCCCAAAGCGGGACCGGTACAATGAGCAGTTCTTC.

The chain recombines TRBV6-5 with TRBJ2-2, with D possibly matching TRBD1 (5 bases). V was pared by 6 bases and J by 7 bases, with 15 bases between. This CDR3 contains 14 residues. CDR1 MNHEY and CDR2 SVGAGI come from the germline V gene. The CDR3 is CASRDTGHIGELFF. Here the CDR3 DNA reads TGTGCCAGCAGAGACACTGGACATATCGGGGAGCTGTTTTTT.

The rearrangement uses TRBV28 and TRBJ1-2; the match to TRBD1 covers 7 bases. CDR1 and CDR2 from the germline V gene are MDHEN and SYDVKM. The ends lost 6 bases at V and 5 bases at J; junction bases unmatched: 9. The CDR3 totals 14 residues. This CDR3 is CASSTPGTVYGYTF. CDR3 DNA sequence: TGTGCCAGCAGCACCCCCGGGACAGTATATGGCTACACCTTC.

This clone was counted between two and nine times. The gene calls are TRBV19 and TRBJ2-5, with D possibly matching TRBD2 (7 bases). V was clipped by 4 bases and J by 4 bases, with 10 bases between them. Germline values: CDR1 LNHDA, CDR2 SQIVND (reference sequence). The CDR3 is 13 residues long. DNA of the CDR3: TGTGCCAGTAGTAGGGGGGGCGGAGAGACCCAGTACTTC. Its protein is CASSRGGGETQYF.

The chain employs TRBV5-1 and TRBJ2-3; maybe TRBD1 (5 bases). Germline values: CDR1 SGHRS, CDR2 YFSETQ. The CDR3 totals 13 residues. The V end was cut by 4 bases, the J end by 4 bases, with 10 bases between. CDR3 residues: CASSQQGSDTQYF. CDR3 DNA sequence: TGCGCCAGCAGCCAGCAGGGTTCAGATACGCAGTATTTT. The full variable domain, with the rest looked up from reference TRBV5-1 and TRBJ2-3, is KAGVTQTPRYLIKTRGQQVTLSCSPISGHRSVSWYQQTPGQGLQFLFEYFSETQRNKGNFPGRFSGRQFSNSRSEMNVSTLELGDSALYLCASSQQGSDTQYFGPGTRLTVL.

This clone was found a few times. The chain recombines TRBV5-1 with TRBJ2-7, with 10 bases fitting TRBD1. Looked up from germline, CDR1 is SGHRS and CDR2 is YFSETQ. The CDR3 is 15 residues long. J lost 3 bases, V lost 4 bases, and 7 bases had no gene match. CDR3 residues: CASSVTGGDNYEQYF. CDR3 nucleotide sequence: TGCGCCAGCAGCGTGACAGGGGGCGATAACTACGAGCAGTACTTC.

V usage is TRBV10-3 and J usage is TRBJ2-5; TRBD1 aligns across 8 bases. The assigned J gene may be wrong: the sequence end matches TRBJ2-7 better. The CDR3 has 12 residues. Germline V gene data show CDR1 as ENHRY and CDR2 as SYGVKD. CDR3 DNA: TGTGCCATCTCGGACAGGGAATACGAGCAGTACTTC. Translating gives CAISDREYEQYF.

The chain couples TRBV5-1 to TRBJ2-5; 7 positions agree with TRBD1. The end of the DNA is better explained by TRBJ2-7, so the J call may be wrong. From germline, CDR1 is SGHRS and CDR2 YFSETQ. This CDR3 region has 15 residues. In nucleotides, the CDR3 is TGCGCCAGCAGACAGGGACAGTCCGGCACCTACGAGCAGTACTTC. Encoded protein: CASRQGQSGTYEQYF.

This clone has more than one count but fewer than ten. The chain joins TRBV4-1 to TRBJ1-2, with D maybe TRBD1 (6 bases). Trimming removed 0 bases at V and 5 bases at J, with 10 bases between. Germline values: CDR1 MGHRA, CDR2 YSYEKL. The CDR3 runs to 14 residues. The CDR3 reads CASSQETGTYGYTF. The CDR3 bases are TGCGCCAGCAGCCAAGAGACAGGTACTTATGGCTACACCTTC.

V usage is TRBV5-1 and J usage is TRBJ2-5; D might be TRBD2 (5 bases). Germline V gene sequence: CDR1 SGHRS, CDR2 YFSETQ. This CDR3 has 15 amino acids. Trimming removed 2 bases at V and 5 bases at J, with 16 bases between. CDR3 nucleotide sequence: TGCGCCAGCAGCTTCAGGACTCCCCCCATGGAGACCCAGTACTTC. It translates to CASSFRTPPMETQYF.

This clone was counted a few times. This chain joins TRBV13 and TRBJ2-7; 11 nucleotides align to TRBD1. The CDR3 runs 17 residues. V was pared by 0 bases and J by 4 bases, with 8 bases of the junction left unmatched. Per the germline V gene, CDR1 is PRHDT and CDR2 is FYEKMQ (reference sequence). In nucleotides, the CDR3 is TGTGCCAGCAGCTTAGGGTACCCGGGACAGGGGGTTTACGAGCAGTACTTC. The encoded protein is CASSLGYPGQGVYEQYF.

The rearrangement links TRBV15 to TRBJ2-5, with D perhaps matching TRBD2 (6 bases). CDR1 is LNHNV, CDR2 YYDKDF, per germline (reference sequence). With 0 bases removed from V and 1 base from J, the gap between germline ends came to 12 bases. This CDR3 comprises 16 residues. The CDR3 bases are TGTGCCACCAGCAGAGATAGTCAGGGAGGCCAAGAGACCCAGTACTTC. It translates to CATSRDSQGGQETQYF.

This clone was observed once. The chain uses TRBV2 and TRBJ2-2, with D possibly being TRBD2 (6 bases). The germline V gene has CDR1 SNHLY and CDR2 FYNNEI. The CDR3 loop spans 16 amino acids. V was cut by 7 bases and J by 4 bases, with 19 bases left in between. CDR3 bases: TGTGCCAGCACGGGTCTTGGCGGGGTTGTCACCGGGGAGCTGTTTTTT. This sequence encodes CASTGLGGVVTGELFF.

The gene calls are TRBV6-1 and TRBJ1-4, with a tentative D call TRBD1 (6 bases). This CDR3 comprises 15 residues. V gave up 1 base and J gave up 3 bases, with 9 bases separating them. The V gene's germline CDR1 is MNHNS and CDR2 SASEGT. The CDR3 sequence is CASSEGGRANEKLFF. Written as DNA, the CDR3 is TGTGCCAGCAGTGAAGGGGGGCGGGCTAATGAAAAACTGTTTTTT.

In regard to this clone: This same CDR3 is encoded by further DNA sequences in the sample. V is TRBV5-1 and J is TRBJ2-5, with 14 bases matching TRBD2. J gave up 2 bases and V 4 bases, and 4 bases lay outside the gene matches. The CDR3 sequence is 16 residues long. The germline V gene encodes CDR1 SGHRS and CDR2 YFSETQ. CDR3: CASSLGLAGGQETQYF. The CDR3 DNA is TGCGCCAGCAGCCTAGGACTAGCGGGGGGACAAGAGACCCAGTACTTC. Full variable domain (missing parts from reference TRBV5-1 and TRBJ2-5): KAGVTQTPRYLIKTRGQQVTLSCSPISGHRSVSWYQQTPGQGLQFLFEYFSETQRNKGNFPGRFSGRQFSNSRSEMNVSTLELGDSALYLCASSLGLAGGQETQYFGPGTRLLVL.

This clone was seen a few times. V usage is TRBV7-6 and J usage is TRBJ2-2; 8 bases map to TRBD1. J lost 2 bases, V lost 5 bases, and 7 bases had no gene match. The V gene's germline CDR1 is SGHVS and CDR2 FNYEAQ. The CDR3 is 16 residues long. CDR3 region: CASSPRRGRNTGELFF. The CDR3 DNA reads TGTGCCAGCAGCCCGCGCAGGGGGCGAAACACCGGGGAGCTGTTTTTT.

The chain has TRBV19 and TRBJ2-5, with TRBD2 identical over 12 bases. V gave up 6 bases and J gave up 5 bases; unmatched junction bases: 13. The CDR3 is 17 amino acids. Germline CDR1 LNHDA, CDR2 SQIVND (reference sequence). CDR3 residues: CASSNKSSGGAWETQYF. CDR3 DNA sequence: TGTGCCAGTAGCAACAAATCTAGCGGGGGGGCTTGGGAGACCCAGTACTTC.

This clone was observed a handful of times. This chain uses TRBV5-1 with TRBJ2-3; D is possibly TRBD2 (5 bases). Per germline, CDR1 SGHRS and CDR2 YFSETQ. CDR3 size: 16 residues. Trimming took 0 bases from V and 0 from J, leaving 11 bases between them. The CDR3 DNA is TGCGCCAGCAGCTTGGGTCTGCGGACTAGCACAGATACGCAGTATTTT. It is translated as CASSLGLRTSTDTQYF. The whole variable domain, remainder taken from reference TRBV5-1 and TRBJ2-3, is KAGVTQTPRYLIKTRGQQVTLSCSPISGHRSVSWYQQTPGQGLQFLFEYFSETQRNKGNFPGRFSGRQFSNSRSEMNVSTLELGDSALYLCASSLGLRTSTDTQYFGPGTRLTVL.

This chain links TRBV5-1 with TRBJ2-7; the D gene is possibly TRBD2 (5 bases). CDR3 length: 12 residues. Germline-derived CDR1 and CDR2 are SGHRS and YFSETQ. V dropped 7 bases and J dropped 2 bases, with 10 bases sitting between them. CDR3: CASGSGAYEQYF. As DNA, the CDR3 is TGCGCCAGCGGAAGCGGCGCCTACGAGCAGTACTTC.

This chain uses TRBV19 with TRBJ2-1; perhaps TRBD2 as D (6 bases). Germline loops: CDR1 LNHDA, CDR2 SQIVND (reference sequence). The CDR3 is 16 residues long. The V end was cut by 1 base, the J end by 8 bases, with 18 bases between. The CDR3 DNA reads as TGTGCCAGTAGTATAGTCGTGGGAGGACCCCGGGATGAGCAGTTCTTC. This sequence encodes CASSIVVGGPRDEQFF. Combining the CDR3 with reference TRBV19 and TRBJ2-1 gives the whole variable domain DGGITQSPKYLFRKEGQNVTLSCEQNLNHDAMYWYRQDPGQGLRLIYYSQIVNDFQKGDIAEGYSVSREKKESFPLTVTSAQKNPTAFYLCASSIVVGGPRDEQFFGPGTRLTVL.

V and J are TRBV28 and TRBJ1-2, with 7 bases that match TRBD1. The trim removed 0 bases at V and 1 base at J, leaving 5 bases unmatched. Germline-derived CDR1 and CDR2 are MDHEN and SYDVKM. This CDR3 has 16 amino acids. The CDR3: CASSLWGDRVNYGYTF. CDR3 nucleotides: TGTGCCAGCAGTTTATGGGGAGACAGGGTTAACTATGGCTACACCTTC.

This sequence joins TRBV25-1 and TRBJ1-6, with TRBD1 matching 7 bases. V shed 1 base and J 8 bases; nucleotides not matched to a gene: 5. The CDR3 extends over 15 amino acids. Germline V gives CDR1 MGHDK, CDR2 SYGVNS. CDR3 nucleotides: TGTGCCAGCAGTGAATCCGACAGGGAGTATTCACCCCTCCACTTT. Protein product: CASSESDREYSPLHF.